The present entry profiles one TCR beta chain with its context. Method: immunoSEQ multiplex PCR; TCRdb's copy keeps in-frame clones and lacks some. In the table there are roughly 28,000 clones, roughly 80% of which are singletons. The time point denotes: blood 2 weeks post-SBRT. Treatment indicated: 15 Gy SBRT to primary tumor, nephrectomy 4 weeks later. The data are from a study of radiation and T cells in renal cell carcinoma. V dropped 5 bases and J dropped 8; count of bases not matched to a gene: 10. The CDR3 totals 15 residues. CDR1 is SGHRS and CDR2 is YFSETQ in the germline V gene. The sequenced sample was blood, obtained from a patient whose treatment included radiotherapy and nephrectomy. This receptor was taken from a man aged 55 to 69 with renal cell carcinoma. The chain carries TRBV5-1 and TRBJ1-6; the match to TRBD1 covers 7 bases. The CDR3 spells CASSPQNQGDSPLHF. The CDR3 region has the DNA TGCGCCAGCAGTCCCCAAAATCAGGGGGATTCACCCCTCCACTTT.